These T cell receptor beta chains were read from a single sample in a study of blood T cell repertoires in COVID-19. Profiled with immunoSEQ multiplex PCR; TCRdb holds only in-frame clones, not every one. This table has about 280,000 clones, 80% to 90% appearing once. Sequencing was done on a sample of peripheral blood. Source of these receptors: a woman in her 30s with active or convalescent COVID-19. CDR3s include the opening cysteine and the closing phenylalanine or tryptophan. The D gene is left open where the match is weak. Not all rows give a size; the values are once, few, many and, for expanded clones, a class.

j_call clone_size d_call v_call cdr3_nt cdr3_aa
TRBJ1-2 - - TRBV24-1 TGTGCCACCAGTGGGCCAGCGCCTAACTATGGCTACACCTTC CATSGPAPNYGYTF
TRBJ1-1 - - TRBV19 TGTGCCAGTAGCCATCCAGGGACTTGGGAGGCTTTCTTT CASSHPGTWEAFF
TRBJ1-1 - - TRBV2 TGTGCCAGCAGTGGGCAGGTGAACACTGAAGCTTTCTTT CASSGQVNTEAFF
TRBJ2-5 - - TRBV12-3/TRBV12-4 TGTGCCAGCGGGGGGGCCCGGGAGACCCAGTACTTC CASGGARETQYF
TRBJ2-4 - - TRBV28 TGTGCCAGCAGTGCCCAGGGTTCAGCCAAAAACATTCAGTACTTC CASSAQGSAKNIQYF
TRBJ1-2 few - TRBV30 TGTGCCTGGGCTCCTCCCGGTGTCTATGGCTACACCTTC CAWAPPGVYGYTF
TRBJ1-1 - TRBD1 TRBV7-9 TGTGCCAGCAGTCCGAACACAGGGGGCACTGAAGCTTTCTTT CASSPNTGGTEAFF
TRBJ1-1 - - TRBV4-1 TGCGCCAGCAGCCAAGATAGTTTGCCTTCTAGGACTGAAGCTTTCTTT CASSQDSLPSRTEAFF
TRBJ1-1 once TRBD1 TRBV5-1 TGCGCCAGCGCGGACAGGTTGAACACTGAAGCTTTCTTT CASADRLNTEAFF
TRBJ2-7 - - TRBV6-2/TRBV6-3 TGTGCCAGCAGTTTGGACAGTTACGAGCAGTACTTC CASSLDSYEQYF
TRBJ2-2 - TRBD2 TRBV6-5 TGTGCCAGCAGTCAGCGGGGGGGCCCTCCGTTGCTGTTTTTT CASSQRGGPPLLFF
TRBJ2-7 - - TRBV5-1 TGCGCCAGCAGCTTGGTGGCAGGGGCCCCCTACGAGCAGTACTTC CASSLVAGAPYEQYF
TRBJ1-6 few - TRBV5-6 TGTGCCAGCAGCCCCCTCAGGGAGGAGACACCCCTCCACTTT CASSPLREETPLHF
TRBJ1-1 - - TRBV19 TGTGCCAGTAAGTCCGGGGTGAACACTGAAGCTTTCTTT CASKSGVNTEAFF
TRBJ1-5 - - TRBV27 TGTGCCAGCAGTTTACGGGATCAGCCCCAGCATTTT CASSLRDQPQHF
TRBJ1-2 - - TRBV6-5 TGTGCCAGCAGACTGACAGATAACTATGGCTACACCTTC CASRLTDNYGYTF
TRBJ2-2 - - TRBV4-3 TGCGCCAGCAGCCAACGGGGAAGTAACCCCGGGGAGCTGTTTTTT CASSQRGSNPGELFF
TRBJ2-5 few TRBD1 TRBV7-8 TGTGCCAGCAGCTTAGGTCTTTTGGCAGGGGGTTTCCAAGAGACCCAGTACTTC CASSLGLLAGGFQETQYF
TRBJ2-5 - TRBD1 TRBV14 TGTGCCAGCAGCCGGACGACAGGGGGCGGAGAGACCCAGTACTTC CASSRTTGGGETQYF
TRBJ2-7 - TRBD1 TRBV19 TGTGCCAGTAGTTCTAGGACAGGGGTGAGCGAGCAGTACTTC CASSSRTGVSEQYF
TRBJ2-3 few TRBD1 TRBV24-1 TGTGCCACAGCCGGGACAGCCGAATATACGCAGTATTTT CATAGTAEYTQYF
TRBJ1-1 - - TRBV11-1 TGTGCCAGCTACAGGGCCTGTGGAGCTTTCTTT CASYRACGAFF
TRBJ2-7 - - TRBV5-4 TGTGCCAGCAGCTACGGGTACGAGCAGTACTTC CASSYGYEQYF
TRBJ1-2 - - TRBV18 TGTGCCAGCTCACCACCGCTACAGGGAAACTATGGCTACACCTTC CASSPPLQGNYGYTF
TRBJ1-2 once TRBD1 TRBV5-8 TGTGCCAGCAGCCGGGGACAGGGGAGGAATGGCTACACCTTC CASSRGQGRNGYTF
TRBJ2-5 - - TRBV19 TGTGCCAGTAGTACAGGGTACCAAGAGACCCAGTACTTC CASSTGYQETQYF
TRBJ1-4 once TRBD1 TRBV4-1 TGCGCCAGCAGCCAAGCAGGGGGAGACACTAATGAAAAACTGTTTTTT CASSQAGGDTNEKLFF
TRBJ1-6 few - TRBV7-2 TGTGCCAGCAGCTCCTCGAGAGAAGCCGGGGGGGAAATTTCACCCCTCCACTTT CASSSSREAGGEISPLHF
TRBJ2-5 - TRBD2 TRBV7-2 TGTGCCAGCAGCTTTAGAAGCGGGGGCGGGAGCGAGACCCAGTACTTC CASSFRSGGGSETQYF
TRBJ2-7 few TRBD1 TRBV29-1 TGCAGCGTTGCCCCCGGGACAGGGGGGTACGAGCAGTACTTC CSVAPGTGGYEQYF
TRBJ2-7 - TRBD1 TRBV20-1 TGCAGTGCCGGGACAGGGGACGAGCAGTACTTC CSAGTGDEQYF
TRBJ1-4 - - TRBV28 TGTGCCAGCACCACCCCGGGGGGGGGCAATGAAAAACTGTTTTTT CASTTPGGGNEKLFF
TRBJ1-5 few - TRBV19 TGTGCCAGTAGTCGGAACCCGACAGGAAATAGCAATCAGCCCCAGCATTTT CASSRNPTGNSNQPQHF
TRBJ1-1 - TRBD1 TRBV30 TGTGCCTGGAGACAGGGGGCACGGAACACTGAAGCTTTCTTT CAWRQGARNTEAFF
TRBJ2-7 - - TRBV13 TGTGCCAGCAGCAGGGGCGCAGGTTACGAGCAGTACTTC CASSRGAGYEQYF
TRBJ1-4 - - TRBV12-2 TGTGCAAGTCGCTTACCTGCGGACAGGACTAATGAAAAACTGTTTTTT CASRLPADRTNEKLFF
TRBJ2-7 - TRBD2 TRBV4-2 TGTGCCAGGGAAAAAAGCGGGGGGCTCGACGAGCAGTACTTC CAREKSGGLDEQYF
TRBJ2-1 - TRBD1 TRBV5-1 TGCGCCAGCAGCTTGGCCCCGGGACAGGGCGTCTATGAGCAGTTCTTC CASSLAPGQGVYEQFF